Sequencing of this T cell receptor (beta chain) was carried out in a study of cytomegalovirus exposure and HLA in healthy donors. Points from the study as a whole: Subsequent analysis revealed that first-cohort TCR clusters tended to co-occur in the 100 to 150 validation repertoires. It was reportedly the case that the classifier diagnosed cytomegalovirus status with high specificity and sensitivity.

This CDR3 is built from 14 residues. CDR1 and CDR2 from the germline V gene are MNHNY and SVGAGI (reference sequence). Unmatched junction bases numbered 9, after V lost 2 bases and J lost 12 bases. The assay was immunoSEQ multiplex PCR, and TCRdb's table has in-frame clones only and misses some. The sample contains about 150,000 clones, approximately 94% of which appear only once. In this sample, this clone turned up once. Its antigen is still unknown. These donors were members of the approximately 110-subject validation cohort, a group separate from the approximately 670-subject first cohort. The receptor was isolated from a man between 18 and 35 years old in good health and CMV-seropositive. This sequence joins TRBV6-6 and TRBJ2-1; TRBD2 matches 8 bases. What was sequenced was PBMCs. The CDR3 spells CASSYPGRATGQFF. The CDR3, as DNA: TGTGCCAGCAGTTACCCCGGGAGGGCCACTGGGCAGTTCTTC.